What follows are 15 T cell receptor beta chains derived from one specimen sequenced in a study of T-cell memory formation after mild COVID-19. TCRdb used MiXCR to reprocess the 5' RACE reads, holding one entry per CDR3 protein. Altogether hundreds of thousands of distinct CDR3 sequences are present, approximately 16% being singletons, with the ten largest covering more than 20%. Sequenced input: PBMCs or a T cell subset sorted from them (not recorded which). The receptor source for this set is a man aged 18-30 years who had mild COVID-19 (a few samples of this study predate the infection). Cell type and time point are not known.

V gene TRBV6-5 combines with J gene TRBJ1-2; D is unresolved. The CDR3 is 13 residues long. With 10 bases removed from V and 0 bases from J, the gap between germline ends came to 12 bases. Germline values: CDR1 MNHEY, CDR2 SVGAGI. Here the CDR3 reads CAIGHGPNYGYTF. The DNA of the CDR3 is TGTGCCATAGGTCATGGACCTAACTATGGCTACACCTTC.

The genes are TRBV5-1 and TRBJ1-2, with 7 positions matching TRBD1. Germline V gene sequence: CDR1 SGHRS, CDR2 YFSETQ. V was clipped by 4 bases and J by 4 bases; unmatched bases: 7. CDR3 length: 14 residues. CDR3 coding DNA: TGCGCCAGCAGCCCGCAACAGGGGACCTATGGCTACACCTTC. Amino acid sequence: CASSPQQGTYGYTF.

This clonotype was detected only a few times. V usage is TRBV7-2 and J usage is TRBJ2-6; no clear D. Germline CDR1 SGHTA, CDR2 FQGNSA. The CDR3 contains 16 residues. V was clipped by 2 bases and J by 0 bases, with 8 bases between them. CDR3 in DNA: TGTGCCAGCAGCTTATCGCGGAACTCTGGGGCCAACGTCCTGACTTTC. Its protein product is CASSLSRNSGANVLTF.

The genes are TRBV4-1 and TRBJ2-3; 11 nucleotides line up with TRBD2. This CDR3 contains 17 residues. The V gene end was trimmed by 3 bases and the J gene end by 6 bases; junction bases not matched to a gene: 11. Germline-derived CDR1 and CDR2 are MGHRA and YSYEKL. CDR3 in amino acids: CASSQDYSGGATDTQYF. The CDR3, as DNA: TGCGCCAGCAGCCAGGACTATAGCGGGGGGGCCACCGATACGCAGTATTTT.

This rearrangement joins TRBV6-5 to TRBJ2-2; 10 bases are a match to TRBD2. This CDR3 region has 22 residues. The germline gives CDR1 MNHEY, CDR2 SVGAGI. V was clipped by 3 bases and J by 0 bases; unmatched bases: 19. CDR3 coding DNA: TGTGCCAGCAGTTATGGCAGGGGGCGCGTTAGCGGGGGGTTCGCGAACACCGGGGAGCTGTTTTTT. It codes for CASSYGRGRVSGGFANTGELFF.

The V and J genes are TRBV5-1 and TRBJ2-3; 8 nucleotides agree with TRBD2. This CDR3 is built from 17 residues. V gave up 0 bases and J gave up 1 base; unmatched junction bases: 7. Germline assignment: CDR1 SGHRS and CDR2 YFSETQ. CDR3 nucleotide sequence: TGCGCCAGCAGCTTGGTTGCGCGGGGGGCAGGCACAGATACGCAGTATTTT. This sequence encodes CASSLVARGAGTDTQYF.

This chain connects TRBV4-1 to TRBJ2-3; a possible D gene is TRBD2 (6 bases). The CDR3 length is 14 residues. Germline assignment: CDR1 MGHRA and CDR2 YSYEKL. Trimming took off 0 bases at V and 6 bases at J, with 10 bases between the two ends. CDR3 DNA sequence: TGCGCCAGCAGCCAAGAACTAGCAAGGGATACGCAGTATTTT. This encodes CASSQELARDTQYF.

This chain joins TRBV12-3 or TRBV12-4 and TRBJ2-7; D possibly corresponds to TRBD2 (5 bases). CDR3 length: 15 residues. With 2 bases removed from V and 6 bases from J, the gap between germline ends came to 17 bases. CDR3 DNA sequence: TGTGCCAGCAGTTTATCACTATCGGGGTTTAGCGAGCAGTACTTC. Its translation is CASSLSLSGFSEQYF.

This chain links TRBV28 with TRBJ1-1; D unresolved. The germline V and J ends were trimmed by 2 bases and 4 bases, with 11 bases remaining between them. Germline CDR1 and CDR2: MDHEN and SYDVKM. This CDR3 comprises 14 residues. Written as DNA, the CDR3 is TGTGCCAGCAGTTTAGCAGTCGGAGGCACTGAAGCTTTCTTT. Translating it yields CASSLAVGGTEAFF.

This clonotype showed up just a few times. The chain has TRBV11-2 and TRBJ2-3; D tentatively reads TRBD1 or TRBD2 (7 bases each). Germline CDR1 and CDR2: SGHAT and FQNNGV. V gave up 5 bases and J gave up 2 bases, with 14 bases separating them. The CDR3 loop spans 15 amino acids. CDR3 sequence (DNA): TGTGCCAGCAGCCTAGCGGACAGGCCCACAGATACGCAGTATTTT. Encoded protein: CASSLADRPTDTQYF.

The chain is built from TRBV5-1 and TRBJ2-3; D gene ambiguous. CDR1 is SGHRS and CDR2 is YFSETQ in the germline V gene. V was pared by 2 bases and J by 1 base, with 14 bases between. The CDR3 length is 16 residues. CDR3 bases: TGCGCCAGCAGCTTTACCGGCCCCTCCCGCACAGATACGCAGTATTTT. Its protein is CASSFTGPSRTDTQYF.

This clonotype was observed a few times. This sequence joins TRBV7-8 and TRBJ1-1; no clear D. Germline-derived CDR1 and CDR2 are SGHVS and FQNEAQ. V was cut by 0 bases and J by 0 bases, with 8 bases left in between. This CDR3 comprises 15 residues. This CDR3 is CASSLAASMNTEAFF. The CDR3 coding sequence is TGTGCCAGCAGCTTAGCAGCCAGCATGAACACTGAAGCTTTCTTT.

This clonotype showed up many times. An end of the junction differs from the germline gene, which may be a read error. The chain carries TRBV6-5 and TRBJ1-2; 9 bases fit TRBD1. The CDR3 contains 12 residues. From germline, CDR1 is MNHEY and CDR2 SVGAGI. The DNA of the CDR3 is TGTGCCAGCAGTCCCGGACAGGGGATAACCTACTTC. Translation gives CASSPGQGITYF.

This clonotype has only a few counts. V is TRBV6-1 and J is TRBJ2-1; 11 positions agree with TRBD1. The CDR3 has 15 residues. Germline CDR1 MNHNS, CDR2 SASEGT. After removal of 2 bases from V and 10 bases from J, the junction contained 7 bases not matched to a gene. The CDR3 loop is CASSEMGQGGKEQFF. CDR3 nucleotides: TGTGCCAGCAGTGAAATGGGACAGGGGGGGAAAGAGCAGTTCTTC.

The chain employs TRBV28 and TRBJ2-3, with D possibly being TRBD1 (7 bases). With 8 bases removed from V and 0 bases from J, the gap between germline ends came to 15 bases. CDR1 and CDR2 (germline): MDHEN, SYDVKM. The CDR3 spans 15 residues. CDR3 nucleotide sequence: TGTGCCAGCCATACCCCAGGGGGGAGCACAGATACGCAGTATTTT. This translates into CASHTPGGSTDTQYF.